One and the same sample provided the 5 T cell receptor beta chains below, sequenced in a study of T cell responses to AZD1222 COVID-19 vaccine. Data came from immunoSEQ multiplex PCR; TCRdb stores just in-frame clones and leaves some out. This sample has about 88,000 clones, with about 90% found just once. The material was peripheral blood, obtained on day 0 of AZD1222 vaccination. The receptors stem from an adult in good health.

The chain uses TRBV6-5 and TRBJ2-3; D not certain. The CDR3 runs 16 residues. Germline V gene data show CDR1 as MNHEY and CDR2 as SVGAGI. V was clipped by 4 bases and J by 0 bases, with 14 bases between them. The CDR3 DNA reads TGTGCCAGCAGTTCCTTTGCCCCCGGGAGCACAGATACGCAGTATTTT. It translates to CASSSFAPGSTDTQYF.

J is TRBJ2-7 and V is TRBV11-2; TRBD1 agrees at 7 bases. Germline V gives CDR1 SGHAT, CDR2 FQNNGV. The J segment lost 3 bases and the V segment lost 1 base, leaving 3 bases of the junction unmatched. This CDR3 has 14 residues. The CDR3 is CASSLGDRSYEQYF. The CDR3 region has the DNA TGTGCCAGCAGCTTAGGGGACAGAAGCTACGAGCAGTACTTC.

V is TRBV6-2 or TRBV6-3 and J is TRBJ2-5, with D possibly matching TRBD2 (5 bases). Between the trimmed V and J ends, which lost 5 bases and 0 bases, there was a span of 13 bases. CDR3 length equals 15 residues. Per the germline V gene, CDR1 is MNHEY and CDR2 is SVGEGT. CDR3 region: CASSPWGAHQETQYF. Here the CDR3 DNA reads TGTGCCAGCAGTCCCTGGGGAGCCCACCAAGAGACCCAGTACTTC.

The CDR3 nucleotides read TGTGCCAGCAGTATTACATCTGGAGATACGCAGTATTTT. Its translation is CASSITSGDTQYF. This chain joins TRBV6-6 and TRBJ2-3; D is unresolved. There are 13 residues in the CDR3. Germline V gives CDR1 MNHNY, CDR2 SVGAGI (reference sequence). V shed 5 bases and J shed 5 bases, with 11 bases lying between them.

The J gene is TRBJ1-5, the V gene TRBV29-1, with D perhaps TRBD1 (5 bases). The CDR3 has 13 amino acids. Trimming cost V 5 bases and J 3 bases, with 11 bases left between them. Germline values: CDR1 SQVTM, CDR2 ANQGSEA. The CDR3 DNA reads TGCAGCGTTCGTCAGGGTCCCAATCAGCCCCAGCATTTT. As protein: CSVRQGPNQPQHF.